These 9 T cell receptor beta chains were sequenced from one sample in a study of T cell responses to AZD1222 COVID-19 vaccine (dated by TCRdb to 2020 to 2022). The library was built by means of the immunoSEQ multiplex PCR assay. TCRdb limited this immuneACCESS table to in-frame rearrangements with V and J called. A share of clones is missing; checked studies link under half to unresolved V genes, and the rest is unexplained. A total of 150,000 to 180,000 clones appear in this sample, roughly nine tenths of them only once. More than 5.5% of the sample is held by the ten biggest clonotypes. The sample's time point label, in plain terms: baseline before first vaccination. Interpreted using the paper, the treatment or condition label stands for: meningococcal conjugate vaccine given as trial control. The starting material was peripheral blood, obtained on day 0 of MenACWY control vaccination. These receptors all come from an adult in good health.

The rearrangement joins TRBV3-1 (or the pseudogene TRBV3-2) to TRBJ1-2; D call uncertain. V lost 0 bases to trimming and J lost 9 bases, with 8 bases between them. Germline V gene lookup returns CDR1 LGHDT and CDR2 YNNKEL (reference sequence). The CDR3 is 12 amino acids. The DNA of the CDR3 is TGTGCCAGCAGCCAAGATGCTTTCAGCTACACCTTC. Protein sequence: CASSQDAFSYTF.

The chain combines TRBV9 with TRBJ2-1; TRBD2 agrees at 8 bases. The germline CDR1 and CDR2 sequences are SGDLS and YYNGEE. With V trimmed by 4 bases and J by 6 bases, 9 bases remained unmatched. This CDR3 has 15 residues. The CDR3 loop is CASSPGLVGFNEQFF. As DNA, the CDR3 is TGTGCCAGCAGCCCGGGACTAGTAGGATTCAATGAGCAGTTCTTC.

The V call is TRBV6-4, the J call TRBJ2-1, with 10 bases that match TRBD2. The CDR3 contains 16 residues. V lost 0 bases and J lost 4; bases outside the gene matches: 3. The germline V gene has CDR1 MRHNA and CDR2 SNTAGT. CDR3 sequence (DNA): TGTGCCAGCAGTGACTCAGCAGCGGGAGGGTACAATGAGCAGTTCTTC. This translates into CASSDSAAGGYNEQFF.

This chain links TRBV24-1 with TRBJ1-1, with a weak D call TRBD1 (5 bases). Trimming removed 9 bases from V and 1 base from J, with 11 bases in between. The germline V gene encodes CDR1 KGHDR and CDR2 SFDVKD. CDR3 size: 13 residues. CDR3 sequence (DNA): TGTGCCACCCGACGGGACCCGAACACTGAAGCTTTCTTT. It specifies CATRRDPNTEAFF.

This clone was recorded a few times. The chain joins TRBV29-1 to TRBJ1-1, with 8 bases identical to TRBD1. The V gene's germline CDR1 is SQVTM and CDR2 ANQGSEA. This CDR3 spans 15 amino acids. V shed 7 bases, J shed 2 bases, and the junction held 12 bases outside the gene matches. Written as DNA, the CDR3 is TGCAGCGCTGGGGCAGGGGGCAAATCAAACACTGAAGCTTTCTTT. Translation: CSAGAGGKSNTEAFF.

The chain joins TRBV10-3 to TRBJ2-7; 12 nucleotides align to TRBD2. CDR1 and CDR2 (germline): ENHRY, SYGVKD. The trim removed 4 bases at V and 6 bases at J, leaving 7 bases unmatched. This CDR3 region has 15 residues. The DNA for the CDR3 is TGTGCCATCAGTGGGACTAGCGGGGCCCTTGGCGAGCAGTACTTC. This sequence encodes CAISGTSGALGEQYF.

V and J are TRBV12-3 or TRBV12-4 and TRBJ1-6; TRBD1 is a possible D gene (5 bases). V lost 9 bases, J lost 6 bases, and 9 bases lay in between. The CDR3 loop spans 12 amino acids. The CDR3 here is CASAGGNSPLHF. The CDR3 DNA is TGTGCCAGTGCCGGGGGTAATTCACCCCTCCACTTT.

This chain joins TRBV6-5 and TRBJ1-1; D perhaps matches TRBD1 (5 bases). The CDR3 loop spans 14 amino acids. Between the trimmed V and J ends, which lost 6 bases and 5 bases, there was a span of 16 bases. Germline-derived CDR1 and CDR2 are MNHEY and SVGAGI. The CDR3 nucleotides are TGTGCCAGCAGACCTTATTGGGGGGGAACTGAAGCTTTCTTT. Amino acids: CASRPYWGGTEAFF.

CDR3 loop: CASRRAGGGVEKLFF. As DNA, the CDR3 is TGTGCCAGCAGACGCGCAGGGGGCGGGGTTGAAAAACTGTTTTTT. J is TRBJ1-4 and V is TRBV5-5, with TRBD1 identical over 8 bases. V trimming: 5 bases; J trimming: 7 bases; junction bases outside the gene matches: 10. The CDR3 is made up of 15 amino acids. Per germline, CDR1 SGHKS and CDR2 YYEKEE (reference sequence).